The 32 T cell receptor beta chains listed next were all sequenced from one sample in a study of beta chain features in type 1 diabetes. The entirety of the isolated RNA underwent reverse transcription, so expressed TCRB transcripts were sequenced. Here immunoSEQ multiplex PCR was the method, and the copy in TCRdb shows in-frame clones only, minus some. This sample has some 900,000 clones, with about a sixth found just once. Specimen: naive CD4+ T cells from blood. The receptors were sampled from a woman in her late teens or twenties in good health.

The rearrangement links TRBV5-6 to TRBJ2-5, with 8 positions matching TRBD2. This CDR3 spans 15 amino acids. Germline values: CDR1 SGHDT, CDR2 YYEEEE. V gave up 1 base and J gave up 6 bases; unmatched junction bases: 8. The CDR3 spells CASSLRAGVVKTQYF. As DNA, the CDR3 is TGTGCCAGCAGCTTGAGAGCGGGAGTTGTCAAGACCCAGTACTTC.

The V call is TRBV28, the J call TRBJ1-2, with a possible D match to TRBD1 (5 bases). The length of the CDR3 is 14 residues. Germline V gene lookup returns CDR1 MDHEN and CDR2 SYDVKM. V was pared by 4 bases and J by 4 bases, with 13 bases between. The CDR3 region is CASSSISQGYGYTF. CDR3 in DNA: TGTGCCAGCAGTTCGATAAGCCAGGGCTATGGCTACACCTTC.

The V and J genes are TRBV28 and TRBJ2-7, with a tentative D call TRBD1 (6 bases). The CDR3 totals 14 residues. In germline, CDR1 is MDHEN, CDR2 SYDVKM. Trimming cost V 4 bases and J 6 bases, with 16 bases left between them. Written as DNA, the CDR3 is TGTGCCAGCAGTTCGACAGGCCACCCTCGCGAGCAGTACTTC. Residues: CASSSTGHPREQYF.

The V gene is TRBV29-1, the J gene TRBJ2-1; 13 nucleotides match TRBD2. The CDR3 length is 15 residues. J gave up 7 bases and V 8 bases, and 11 bases lay outside the gene matches. Germline V lookup: CDR1 SQVTM, CDR2 ANQGSEA. CDR3 bases: TGCAGCACCCCACTCTGGACTAGCGGGAGTAATGAGCAGTTCTTC. Its translation is CSTPLWTSGSNEQFF.

There are a few counts of this clone. V gene TRBV19 combines with J gene TRBJ2-5; 11 nucleotides agree with TRBD1. V shed 4 bases, J shed 4 bases, and the junction held 8 bases outside the gene matches. CDR3 length: 16 residues. Germline V lookup: CDR1 LNHDA, CDR2 SQIVND (reference sequence). The CDR3 DNA follows: TGTGCCAGTAGTAACGGACAGGGGGCGAGAGGAGAGACCCAGTACTTC. Translation gives CASSNGQGARGETQYF.

In its sample, this clone was seen a few times. The genes are TRBV23-1 and TRBJ2-5, with 13 positions matching TRBD2. TRBV23-1 falls under the ORF class, with uncertain function. The trim removed 0 bases at V and 5 bases at J, leaving 15 bases unmatched. The CDR3 loop spans 20 amino acids. CDR3 loop: CASSQSSSYRLAGGCETQYF. In DNA, the CDR3 is TGCGCCAGCAGTCAATCGAGTAGCTATAGACTAGCGGGAGGATGTGAGACCCAGTACTTC.

This clone appeared a few times. The chain is built from TRBV28 and TRBJ1-2, with 10 bases lining up with TRBD1. Germline V gene lookup returns CDR1 MDHEN and CDR2 SYDVKM. This CDR3 is 17 amino acids long. V dropped 6 bases and J dropped 3; count of bases not matched to a gene: 13. CDR3 sequence (DNA): TGTGCCAGCAGCCCGGGACAGGGGAAGATCGATGACTATGGCTACACCTTC. This encodes CASSPGQGKIDDYGYTF.

The V gene is TRBV7-2, the J gene TRBJ2-3; D perhaps matches TRBD2 (6 bases). The V gene's germline CDR1 is SGHTA and CDR2 FQGNSA. The CDR3 extends over 16 amino acids. Trimming removed 3 bases from V and 1 base from J, with 14 bases in between. DNA of the CDR3: TGTGCCAGCAGCTTCTCCGGGAGAGGTGGCACAGATACGCAGTATTTT. Its translation is CASSFSGRGGTDTQYF.

A note on this clone: One end of the junction is discordant with germline, which a read error may explain. This sequence joins TRBV11-2 and TRBJ2-3; D gene uncertain. The CDR3 consists of 15 residues. Germline CDR1 SGHAT, CDR2 FQNNGV. CDR3 amino acids: CASSLGYSITNTQYF. DNA of the CDR3: TGTGCCAGCAGCTTAGGTTACAGTATCACAAATACGCAGTATTTT.

This chain links TRBV28 with TRBJ2-4, with D uncertain. Per the germline V gene, CDR1 is MDHEN and CDR2 is SYDVKM. V lost 3 bases to trimming and J lost 1 base, with 7 bases between them. This CDR3 is built from 14 residues. The CDR3 coding sequence is TGTGCCAGCAGTTTTGTACGGGCCAAAAACATTCAGTACTTC. Amino acid sequence: CASSFVRAKNIQYF.

The chain links TRBV28 to TRBJ2-7; TRBD1 might be the D (6 bases). Germline V gene sequence: CDR1 MDHEN, CDR2 SYDVKM. Trimming took off 4 bases at V and 13 bases at J, with 17 bases between the two ends. The CDR3 extends over 12 amino acids. The CDR3 here is CASSSDSDLTYF. The DNA for the CDR3 is TGTGCCAGCAGTTCGGACAGCGACCTTACCTACTTC.

The chain carries TRBV5-1 and TRBJ1-1, with D perhaps matching TRBD1 (5 bases). The CDR3 is made up of 15 amino acids. Germline V CDR1 and CDR2: SGHRS, YFSETQ. Trimming stripped 4 bases from V and 1 base from J, with 14 bases between. The CDR3 is CASSAQGMGNTEAFF. The CDR3 bases are TGCGCCAGCAGCGCTCAGGGAATGGGGAACACTGAAGCTTTCTTT.

This clone has only a few counts. The J gene is TRBJ2-3, the V gene TRBV5-1; D remains ambiguous. Germline V gene sequence: CDR1 SGHRS, CDR2 YFSETQ. V was trimmed by 0 bases and J by 4 bases, leaving 9 bases between them. This CDR3 has 14 amino acids. Here the CDR3 reads CASSLAKGPDTQYF. CDR3 coding DNA: TGCGCCAGCAGCTTGGCGAAGGGCCCAGATACGCAGTATTTT.

The rearrangement uses TRBV19 and TRBJ2-1, with D tentatively TRBD2 (6 bases). V lost 9 bases, J lost 9 bases, and 15 bases lay in between. Germline V lookup: CDR1 LNHDA, CDR2 SQIVND (reference sequence). The CDR3 contains 12 residues. CDR3 DNA: TGTGCCAGCGAAAGTCGGCGGGGTGAGCAGTTCTTC. This codes for CASESRRGEQFF.

The genes are TRBV13 and TRBJ2-3; D unclear. This CDR3 contains 14 residues. The V end lost 4 bases, the J end lost 0 bases, and 8 bases lay between the germline ends. Germline loops: CDR1 PRHDT, CDR2 FYEKMQ (reference sequence). This chain's CDR3 is CASSSPVSTDTQYF. DNA of the CDR3: TGTGCCAGCAGCTCCCCAGTGAGCACAGATACGCAGTATTTT.

The chain combines TRBV4-1 with TRBJ2-7; 13 bases are shared with TRBD2. This CDR3 is 15 amino acids long. Germline V gene lookup returns CDR1 MGHRA and CDR2 YSYEKL. J was trimmed by 4 bases and V by 0 bases; bases with no gene match: 0. In nucleotides, the CDR3 is TGCGCCAGCAGCCAAGAACTAGCGGGAGGGTACGAGCAGTACTTC. Its translation is CASSQELAGGYEQYF.

In its sample, this clone was seen a few times. The chain links TRBV2 to TRBJ2-5; 8 bases agree with TRBD1. CDR3 length equals 13 residues. V lost 6 bases and J lost 7; bases outside the gene matches: 7. Germline values: CDR1 SNHLY, CDR2 FYNNEI. The CDR3 bases are TGTGCCAGCAGCGCGGGACAGGTGGCGACCCAGTACTTC. The encoded protein is CASSAGQVATQYF. Full variable domain (remainder filled in from reference TRBV2 and TRBJ2-5): EPEVTQTPSHQVTQMGQEVILRCVPISNHLYFYWYRQILGQKVEFLVSFYNNEISEKSEIFDDQFSVERPDGSNFTLKIRSTKLEDSAMYFCASSAGQVATQYFGPGTRLLVL.

In this sample, this clone turned up a few times. The chain links TRBV7-2 to TRBJ2-5; the D is unclear. This CDR3 has 16 residues. V was clipped by 4 bases and J by 0 bases, with 15 bases between them. Germline V gene data show CDR1 as SGHTA and CDR2 as FQGNSA. DNA of the CDR3: TGTGCCAGCAGCTCACAACGTCTCTCCAACCAAGAGACCCAGTACTTC. It specifies CASSSQRLSNQETQYF.

On this clone: One junction end does not reproduce the germline sequence, and a read error may be involved. The chain has TRBV20-1 and TRBJ2-5; D is undetermined. The CDR3 loop spans 11 amino acids. The germline gives CDR1 DFQATT, CDR2 SNEGSKA (reference sequence). The DNA of the CDR3 is TGCAGTGCTCGAACACGGATTCCATGGGACTTC. It specifies CSARTRIPWDF.

This clone was detected a few times. The chain links TRBV6-1 to TRBJ2-5; 8 bases are shared with TRBD1. V was pared by 8 bases and J by 5 bases, with 10 bases of the junction left unmatched. Germline V gene lookup returns CDR1 MNHNS and CDR2 SASEGT. The CDR3 extends over 14 amino acids. In nucleotides, the CDR3 is TGTGCCAGCGCAGGGGGCATTCGACAGGAGACCCAGTACTTC. Protein product: CASAGGIRQETQYF.

DNA for the CDR3: TGTGCCTGGGGGCGGTTCACAGATACGCAGTATTTT. Amino acid sequence: CAWGRFTDTQYF. V and J are TRBV5-8 and TRBJ2-3, with a possible D match to TRBD1 (6 bases). Trimming removed 10 bases from V and 2 bases from J, with 11 bases in between. Germline assignment: CDR1 SGHTS and CDR2 YDEGEE. The CDR3 covers 12 residues.

This clone occurred a few times. This chain connects TRBV19 to TRBJ2-1, with D possibly matching TRBD2 (6 bases). Germline CDR1 and CDR2: LNHDA and SQIVND (reference sequence). The CDR3 is made up of 13 amino acids. Trimming removed 5 bases at V and 8 bases at J, with 13 bases between. As DNA, the CDR3 is TGTGCCAGTAGTGTGGGACTTGGGGATGAGCAGTTCTTC. Its translation: CASSVGLGDEQFF.

This sequence joins TRBV4-1 and TRBJ2-3, with a weak D call TRBD2 (6 bases). The CDR3 covers 15 residues. Germline CDR1 MGHRA, CDR2 YSYEKL. The V end was cut by 0 bases, the J end by 4 bases, with 11 bases between. The CDR3, as DNA: TGCGCCAGCAGCCAAGAAAGGGCGGGATCAGATACGCAGTATTTT. Its protein is CASSQERAGSDTQYF.

The chain has TRBV7-2 and TRBJ2-3; 11 nucleotides line up with TRBD2. Germline lookup yields CDR1 SGHTA and CDR2 FQGNSA. The J segment lost 1 base and the V segment lost 3 bases, leaving 3 bases of the junction unmatched. The CDR3 has 16 amino acids. The CDR3 DNA reads TGTGCCAGCAGCTTTAGCGGGAGGGCCGGCACAGATACGCAGTATTTT. Protein sequence: CASSFSGRAGTDTQYF.

About this clone: In the same sample, other DNA sequences code for this CDR3. The CDR3 spells CASSVSGNEQFF. The CDR3 nucleotides read TGTGCCAGCAGCGTTAGCGGCAATGAGCAGTTCTTC. The chain uses TRBV11-2 and TRBJ2-1, with TRBD2 as a possible D gene (6 bases). Germline V gene lookup returns CDR1 SGHAT and CDR2 FQNNGV. The CDR3 is made up of 12 amino acids. V lost 5 bases to trimming and J lost 6 bases, with 8 bases between them.

This clone was recorded a few times. V and J are TRBV10-3 and TRBJ2-3; perhaps TRBD2 as D (6 bases). From germline, CDR1 is ENHRY and CDR2 SYGVKD. V was pared by 6 bases and J by 2 bases, with 12 bases between. CDR3 length equals 14 residues. The CDR3 DNA follows: TGTGCCATCAGCTCATCTAGCGTCACAGATACGCAGTATTTT. Amino acid sequence: CAISSSSVTDTQYF.

V is TRBV19 and J is TRBJ1-5, with D uncertain. Trimming left V 5 bases short and J 3 bases short, with 8 bases between. This CDR3 contains 13 residues. The germline V gene encodes CDR1 LNHDA and CDR2 SQIVND (reference sequence). CDR3 sequence (DNA): TGTGCCAGTAGTTATACCCACAATCAGCCCCAGCATTTT. Amino acids: CASSYTHNQPQHF.

The gene calls are TRBV7-2 and TRBJ1-5; D possibly corresponds to TRBD1 (5 bases). Trimming took off 5 bases at V and 2 bases at J, with 13 bases between the two ends. The V gene's germline CDR1 is SGHTA and CDR2 FQGNSA. The CDR3 length is 15 residues. CDR3 region: CASSRGVFGNQPQHF. The CDR3 region has the DNA TGTGCCAGCAGCCGAGGGGTATTCGGCAATCAGCCCCAGCATTTT.

This clone has more than one count but fewer than ten. V and J are TRBV2 and TRBJ1-3; D may be TRBD1 (6 bases). The CDR3 has 15 amino acids. Trimming cost V 8 bases and J 0 bases, with 14 bases left between them. Germline values: CDR1 SNHLY, CDR2 FYNNEI. The CDR3 protein is CASVRGFPSGNTIYF. CDR3 bases: TGTGCCAGCGTGAGGGGGTTCCCCTCTGGAAACACCATATATTTT.

V gene TRBV11-2 combines with J gene TRBJ2-2; no definite D call. The CDR3 is 15 residues long. V shed 3 bases and J shed 3 bases, with 11 bases lying between them. Germline CDR1 reads SGHAT; CDR2 reads FQNNGV. CDR3 sequence (DNA): TGTGCCAGCAGCTTGATGTCTCGGGACACCGGGGAGCTGTTTTTT. This gives the protein CASSLMSRDTGELFF.

The sample holds a few counts of this clone. The rearrangement links TRBV28 to TRBJ1-2; D remains unclear. V lost 5 bases, J lost 7 bases, and 11 bases lay in between. The CDR3 spans 12 residues. Germline V gene data show CDR1 as MDHEN and CDR2 as SYDVKM. The CDR3 is CASSTPDSGYTF. CDR3 DNA sequence: TGTGCCAGCAGTACACCGGATAGTGGCTACACCTTC.

This clone has only a few counts. The CDR3 region is CASSLPGTDNEQFF. CDR3 DNA: TGTGCCAGCAGCTTGCCCGGGACCGACAATGAGCAGTTCTTC. The V gene is TRBV5-4, the J gene TRBJ2-1; either TRBD1 or TRBD2 may supply D (5 bases each). Trimming removed 1 base at V and 5 bases at J, with 10 bases between. In germline, CDR1 is SGHNT, CDR2 YYREEE (reference sequence). This CDR3 has 14 residues.